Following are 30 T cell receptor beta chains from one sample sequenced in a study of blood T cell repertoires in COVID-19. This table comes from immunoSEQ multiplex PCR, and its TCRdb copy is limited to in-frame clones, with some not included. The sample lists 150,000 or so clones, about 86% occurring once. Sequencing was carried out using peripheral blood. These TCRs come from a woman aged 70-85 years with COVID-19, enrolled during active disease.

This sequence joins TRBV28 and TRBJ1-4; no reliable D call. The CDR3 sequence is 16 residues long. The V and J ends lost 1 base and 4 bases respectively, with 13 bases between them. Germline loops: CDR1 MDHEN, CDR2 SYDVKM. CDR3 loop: CASSLSLGRVNEKLFF. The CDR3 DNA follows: TGTGCCAGCAGTTTATCACTAGGGAGGGTTAATGAAAAACTGTTTTTT.

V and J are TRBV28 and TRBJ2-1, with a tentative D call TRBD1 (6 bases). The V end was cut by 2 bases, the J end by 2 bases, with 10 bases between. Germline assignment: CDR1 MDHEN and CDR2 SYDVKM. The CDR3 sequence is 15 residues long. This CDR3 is CASSLTQGTYNEQFF. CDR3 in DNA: TGTGCCAGCAGTTTAACTCAGGGGACCTACAATGAGCAGTTCTTC.

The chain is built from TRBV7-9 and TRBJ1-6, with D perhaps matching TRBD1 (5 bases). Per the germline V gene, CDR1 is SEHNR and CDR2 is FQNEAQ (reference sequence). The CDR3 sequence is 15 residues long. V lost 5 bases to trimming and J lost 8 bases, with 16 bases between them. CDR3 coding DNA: TGTGCCAGCAGCCCACCGGGACTCCTTTATTCACCCCTCCACTTT. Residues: CASSPPGLLYSPLHF.

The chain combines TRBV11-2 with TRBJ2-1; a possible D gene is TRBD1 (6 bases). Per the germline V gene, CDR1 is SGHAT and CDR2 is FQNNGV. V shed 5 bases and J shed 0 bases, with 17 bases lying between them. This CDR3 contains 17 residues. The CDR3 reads CASSRMDSRLSYNEQFF. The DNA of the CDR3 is TGTGCCAGCAGCCGAATGGACAGTCGCCTCTCCTACAATGAGCAGTTCTTC.

The CDR3 spells CASSINRIAGLMNTEAFF. The CDR3 DNA is TGTGCCAGTAGTATAAATCGTATCGCAGGCCTGATGAACACTGAAGCTTTCTTT. V usage is TRBV19 and J usage is TRBJ1-1; D unresolved. Germline lookup yields CDR1 LNHDA and CDR2 SQIVND (reference sequence). There are 18 residues in the CDR3. V gave up 2 bases and J gave up 0 bases, with 19 bases separating them. Looking up the rest from reference TRBV19 and TRBJ1-1 gives the full variable domain: DGGITQSPKYLFRKEGQNVTLSCEQNLNHDAMYWYRQDPGQGLRLIYYSQIVNDFQKGDIAEGYSVSREKKESFPLTVTSAQKNPTAFYLCASSINRIAGLMNTEAFFGQGTRLTVV.

DNA for the CDR3: TGTGCCAGCAGTACAGGTCCACCTTATGGCTACACCTTC. It yields the protein CASSTGPPYGYTF. This chain links TRBV28 with TRBJ1-2; maybe TRBD1 (5 bases). V was cut by 5 bases and J by 5 bases, with 12 bases left in between. This CDR3 spans 13 amino acids. Germline V gene lookup returns CDR1 MDHEN and CDR2 SYDVKM.

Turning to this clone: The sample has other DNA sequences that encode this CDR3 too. This CDR3 is CASSYSRGSPLHF. DNA of the CDR3: TGTGCCAGCAGTTACTCCAGGGGTTCACCCCTCCACTTT. This chain uses TRBV6-5 with TRBJ1-6; D possibly corresponds to TRBD1 (6 bases). V dropped 0 bases and J dropped 9 bases, with 6 bases sitting between them. Germline V gene lookup returns CDR1 MNHEY and CDR2 SVGAGI. The CDR3 contains 13 residues.

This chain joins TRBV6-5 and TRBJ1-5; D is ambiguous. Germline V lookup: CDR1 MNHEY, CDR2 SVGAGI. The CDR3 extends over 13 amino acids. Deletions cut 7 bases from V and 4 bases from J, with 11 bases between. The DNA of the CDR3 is TGTGCCAGCAAGAGTACAGAGAATCAGCCCCAGCATTTT. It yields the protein CASKSTENQPQHF.

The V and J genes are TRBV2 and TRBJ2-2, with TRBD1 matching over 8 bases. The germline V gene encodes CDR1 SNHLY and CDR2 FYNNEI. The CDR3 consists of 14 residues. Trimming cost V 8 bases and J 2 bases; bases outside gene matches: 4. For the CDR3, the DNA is TGTGCCAGCCGGGACAGGATAAACACCGGGGAGCTGTTTTTT. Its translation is CASRDRINTGELFF.

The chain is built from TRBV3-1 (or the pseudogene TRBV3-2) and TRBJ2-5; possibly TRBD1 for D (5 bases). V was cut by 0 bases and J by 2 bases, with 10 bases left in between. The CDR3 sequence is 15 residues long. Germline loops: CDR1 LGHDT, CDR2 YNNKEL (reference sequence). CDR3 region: CASSQDWAGQETQYF. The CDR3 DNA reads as TGTGCCAGCAGCCAAGATTGGGCAGGGCAAGAGACCCAGTACTTC.

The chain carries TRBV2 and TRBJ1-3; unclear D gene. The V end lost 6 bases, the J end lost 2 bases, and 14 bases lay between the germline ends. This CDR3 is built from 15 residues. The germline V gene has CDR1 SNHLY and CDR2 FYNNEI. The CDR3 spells CASRPTEGTGNTIYF. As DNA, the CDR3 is TGTGCCAGCAGGCCCACAGAGGGTACTGGAAACACCATATATTTT.

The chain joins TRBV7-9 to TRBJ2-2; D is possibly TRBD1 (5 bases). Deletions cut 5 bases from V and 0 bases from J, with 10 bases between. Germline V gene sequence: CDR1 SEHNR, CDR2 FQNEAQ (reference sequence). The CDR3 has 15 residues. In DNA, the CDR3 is TGTGCCAGCAGCCTCGTAGGGGCGAACACCGGGGAGCTGTTTTTT. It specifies CASSLVGANTGELFF.

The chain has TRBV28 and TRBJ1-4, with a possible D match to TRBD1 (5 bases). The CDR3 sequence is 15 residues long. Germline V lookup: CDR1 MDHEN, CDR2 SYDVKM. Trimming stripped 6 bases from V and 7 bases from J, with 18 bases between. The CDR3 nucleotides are TGTGCCAGCAGCCGGACCTGGCAGGGAGGTGAAAAACTGTTTTTT. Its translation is CASSRTWQGGEKLFF.

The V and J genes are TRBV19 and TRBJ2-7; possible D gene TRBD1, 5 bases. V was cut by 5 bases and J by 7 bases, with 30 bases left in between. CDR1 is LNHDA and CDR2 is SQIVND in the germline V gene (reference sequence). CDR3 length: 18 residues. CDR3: CASSAFSLRTRVGPEQYF. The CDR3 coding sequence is TGTGCCAGTAGTGCATTCTCCCTACGGACAAGGGTGGGGCCTGAGCAGTACTTC.

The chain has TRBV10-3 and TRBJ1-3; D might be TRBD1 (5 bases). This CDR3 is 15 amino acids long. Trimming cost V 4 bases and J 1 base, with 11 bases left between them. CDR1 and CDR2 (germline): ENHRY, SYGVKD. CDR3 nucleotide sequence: TGTGCCATCAGTGCCCCAGGGTTTTCTGGAAACACCATATATTTT. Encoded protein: CAISAPGFSGNTIYF.

In DNA form, the CDR3 reads TGTGCCAGCAGCCAGTTGACTACCTCTTCGGACTACAATGAGCAGTTCTTC. It is translated as CASSQLTTSSDYNEQFF. This chain joins TRBV3-1 (or the pseudogene TRBV3-2) and TRBJ2-1; D perhaps matches TRBD2 (5 bases). Trimming cost V 3 bases and J 3 bases, with 18 bases left between them. The CDR3 sequence is 17 residues long. Germline CDR1 LGHDT, CDR2 YNNKEL (reference sequence).

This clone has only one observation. The CDR3 sequence is CASSQRGGEPLHF. CDR3 DNA sequence: TGTGCCAGCAGCCAGAGGGGGGGGGAGCCCCTCCACTTT. J is TRBJ1-6 and V is TRBV3-1 (or the pseudogene TRBV3-2); possible D gene TRBD1, 6 bases. Germline CDR1 is LGHDT and CDR2 is YNNKEL (reference sequence). The CDR3 spans 13 residues. V lost 3 bases to trimming and J lost 13 bases, with 13 bases between them.

CDR3 nucleotide sequence: TGTGCCAGCAGTTCTTCAGGGCGGGGCTACACCTTC. It codes for CASSSSGRGYTF. V usage is TRBV28 and J usage is TRBJ1-2, with D possibly being TRBD1 (5 bases). V shed 4 bases and J shed 8 bases, with 11 bases lying between them. This CDR3 has 12 amino acids. Germline V gene data show CDR1 as MDHEN and CDR2 as SYDVKM.

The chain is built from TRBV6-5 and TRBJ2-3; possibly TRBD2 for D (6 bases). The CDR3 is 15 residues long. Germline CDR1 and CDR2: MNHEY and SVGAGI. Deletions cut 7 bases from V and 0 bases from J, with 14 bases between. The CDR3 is CASTRDSASTDTQYF. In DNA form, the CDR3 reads TGTGCCAGCACCCGGGACTCCGCGAGCACAGATACGCAGTATTTT.

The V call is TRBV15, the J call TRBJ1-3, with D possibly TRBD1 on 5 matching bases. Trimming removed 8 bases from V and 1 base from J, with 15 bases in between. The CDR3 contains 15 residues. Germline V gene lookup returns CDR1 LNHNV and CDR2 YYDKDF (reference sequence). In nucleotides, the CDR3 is TGTGCCACCGCCCCTCGGGGGAGGTCTGGAAACACCATATATTTT. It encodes CATAPRGRSGNTIYF. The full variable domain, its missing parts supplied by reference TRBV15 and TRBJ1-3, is DAMVIQNPRYQVTQFGKPVTLSCSQTLNHNVMYWYQQKSSQAPKLLFHYYDKDFNNEADTPDNFQSRRPNTSFCFLDIRSPGLGDTAMYLCATAPRGRSGNTIYFGEGSWLTVV.

The CDR3 spells CASSTGQEHYNEQFF. The DNA for the CDR3 is TGTGCCAGCAGCACCGGACAGGAGCACTACAATGAGCAGTTCTTC. V usage is TRBV9 and J usage is TRBJ2-1; 7 bases line up with TRBD1. The length of the CDR3 is 15 residues. J lost 3 bases, V lost 4 bases, and 7 bases had no gene match. CDR1 and CDR2 from the germline V gene are SGDLS and YYNGEE.

CDR3 in DNA: TGTGCCAGTGGGACTGGTCTGGGGACCCAGTACTTC. It specifies CASGTGLGTQYF. This rearrangement joins TRBV5-6 to TRBJ2-5; TRBD2 is a possible D gene (6 bases). The length of the CDR3 is 12 residues. V dropped 8 bases and J dropped 7 bases, with 15 bases sitting between them. In germline, CDR1 is SGHDT, CDR2 YYEEEE.

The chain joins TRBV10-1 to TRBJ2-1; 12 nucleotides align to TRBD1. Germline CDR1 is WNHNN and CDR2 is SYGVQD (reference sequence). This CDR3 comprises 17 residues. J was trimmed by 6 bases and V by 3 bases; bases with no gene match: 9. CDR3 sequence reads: CASSEPSGQGAGNEQFF. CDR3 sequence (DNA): TGCGCCAGCAGTGAACCTTCGGGACAGGGGGCGGGCAATGAGCAGTTCTTC.

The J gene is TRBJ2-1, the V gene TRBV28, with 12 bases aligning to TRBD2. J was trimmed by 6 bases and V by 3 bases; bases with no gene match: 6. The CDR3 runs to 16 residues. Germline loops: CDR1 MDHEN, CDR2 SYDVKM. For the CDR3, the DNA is TGTGCCAGCAGTTTTACTAGCGGGGGGAAGGTCAATGAGCAGTTCTTC. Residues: CASSFTSGGKVNEQFF.

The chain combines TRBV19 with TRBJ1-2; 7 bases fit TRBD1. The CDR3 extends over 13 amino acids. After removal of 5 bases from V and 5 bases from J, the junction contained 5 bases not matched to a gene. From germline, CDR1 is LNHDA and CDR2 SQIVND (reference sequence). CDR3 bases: TGTGCCAGTAGTGCCGACAGGGATTATGGCTACACCTTC. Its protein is CASSADRDYGYTF. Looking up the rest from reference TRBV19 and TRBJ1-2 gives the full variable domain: DGGITQSPKYLFRKEGQNVTLSCEQNLNHDAMYWYRQDPGQGLRLIYYSQIVNDFQKGDIAEGYSVSREKKESFPLTVTSAQKNPTAFYLCASSADRDYGYTFGSGTRLTVV.

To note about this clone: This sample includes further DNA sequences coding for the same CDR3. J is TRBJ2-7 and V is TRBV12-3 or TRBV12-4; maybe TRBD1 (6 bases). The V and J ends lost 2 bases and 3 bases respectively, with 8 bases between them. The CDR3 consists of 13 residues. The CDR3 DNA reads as TGTGCCAGCAGTTTACAACAGGGCTACGAGCAGTACTTC. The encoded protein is CASSLQQGYEQYF.

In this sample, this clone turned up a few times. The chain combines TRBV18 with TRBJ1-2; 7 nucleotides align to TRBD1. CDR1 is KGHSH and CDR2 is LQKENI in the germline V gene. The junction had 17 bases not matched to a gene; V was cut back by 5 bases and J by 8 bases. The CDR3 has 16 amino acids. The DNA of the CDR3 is TGTGCCAGCTCATCATACAGGGGAAGCGCCACCGAGGGCTACACCTTC. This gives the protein CASSSYRGSATEGYTF. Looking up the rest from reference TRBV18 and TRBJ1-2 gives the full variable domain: NAGVMQNPRHLVRRRGQEARLRCSPMKGHSHVYWYRQLPEEGLKFMVYLQKENIIDESGMPKERFSAEFPKEGPSILRIQQVVRGDSAAYFCASSSYRGSATEGYTFGSGTRLTVV.

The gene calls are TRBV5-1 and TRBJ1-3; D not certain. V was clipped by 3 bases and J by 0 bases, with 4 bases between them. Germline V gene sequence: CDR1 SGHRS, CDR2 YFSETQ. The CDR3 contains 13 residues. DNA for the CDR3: TGCGCCAGCAGCTGGAGCTCTGGAAACACCATATATTTT. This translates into CASSWSSGNTIYF.

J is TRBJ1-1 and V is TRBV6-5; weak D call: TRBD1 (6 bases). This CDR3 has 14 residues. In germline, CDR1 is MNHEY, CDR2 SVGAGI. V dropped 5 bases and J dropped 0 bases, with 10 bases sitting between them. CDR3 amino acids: CASSSGQLNTEAFF. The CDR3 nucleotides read TGTGCCAGCAGTAGCGGACAGTTGAACACTGAAGCTTTCTTT.

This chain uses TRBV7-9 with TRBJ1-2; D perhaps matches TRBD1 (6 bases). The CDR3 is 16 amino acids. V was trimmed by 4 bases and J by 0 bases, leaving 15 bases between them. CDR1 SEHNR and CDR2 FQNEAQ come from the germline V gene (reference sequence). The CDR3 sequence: CASSSNPDRPNYGYTF. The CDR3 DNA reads TGTGCCAGCAGCTCAAATCCGGACAGACCTAACTATGGCTACACCTTC.